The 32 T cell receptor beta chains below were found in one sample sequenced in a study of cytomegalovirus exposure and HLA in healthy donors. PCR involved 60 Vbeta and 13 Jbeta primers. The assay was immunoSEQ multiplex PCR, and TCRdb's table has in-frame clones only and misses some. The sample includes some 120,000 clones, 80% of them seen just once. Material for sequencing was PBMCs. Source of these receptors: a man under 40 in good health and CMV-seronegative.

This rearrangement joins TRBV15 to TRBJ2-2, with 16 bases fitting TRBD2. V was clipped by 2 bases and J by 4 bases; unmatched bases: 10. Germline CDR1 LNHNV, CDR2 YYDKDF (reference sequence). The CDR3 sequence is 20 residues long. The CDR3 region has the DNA TGTGCCACCAGCAGACCTCCGGGACTAGCGGGAGGGCCTGGCACCGGGGAGCTGTTTTTT. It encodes CATSRPPGLAGGPGTGELFF. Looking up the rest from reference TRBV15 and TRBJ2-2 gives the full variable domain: DAMVIQNPRYQVTQFGKPVTLSCSQTLNHNVMYWYQQKSSQAPKLLFHYYDKDFNNEADTPDNFQSRRPNTSFCFLDIRSPGLGDTAMYLCATSRPPGLAGGPGTGELFFGEGSRLTVL.

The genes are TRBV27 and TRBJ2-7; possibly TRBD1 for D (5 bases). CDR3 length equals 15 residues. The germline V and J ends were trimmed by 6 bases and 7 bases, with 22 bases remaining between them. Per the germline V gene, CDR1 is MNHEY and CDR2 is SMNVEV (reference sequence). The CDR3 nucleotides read TGTGCCAGCAGAGCTTACCCTAGACAGAGTCGAGAGCAGTACTTC. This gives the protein CASRAYPRQSREQYF.

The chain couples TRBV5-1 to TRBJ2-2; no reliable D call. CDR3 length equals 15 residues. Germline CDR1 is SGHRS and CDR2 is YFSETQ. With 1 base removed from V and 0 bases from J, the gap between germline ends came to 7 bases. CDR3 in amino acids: CASSLTAPNTGELFF. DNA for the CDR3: TGCGCCAGCAGCTTGACAGCCCCGAACACCGGGGAGCTGTTTTTT.

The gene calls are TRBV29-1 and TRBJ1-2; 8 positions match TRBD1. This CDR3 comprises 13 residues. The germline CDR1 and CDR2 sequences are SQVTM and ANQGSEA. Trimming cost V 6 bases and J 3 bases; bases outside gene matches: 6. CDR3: CSVLRGQDYGYTF. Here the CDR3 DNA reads TGCAGCGTCCTAAGGGGACAGGACTATGGCTACACCTTC.

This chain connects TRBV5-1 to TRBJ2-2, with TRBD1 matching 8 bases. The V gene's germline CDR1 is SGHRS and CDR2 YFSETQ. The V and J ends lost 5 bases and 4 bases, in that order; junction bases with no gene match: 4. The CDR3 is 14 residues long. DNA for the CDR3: TGCGCCAGCAGACTTGGACAGGGCACCGGGGAGCTGTTTTTT. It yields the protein CASRLGQGTGELFF.

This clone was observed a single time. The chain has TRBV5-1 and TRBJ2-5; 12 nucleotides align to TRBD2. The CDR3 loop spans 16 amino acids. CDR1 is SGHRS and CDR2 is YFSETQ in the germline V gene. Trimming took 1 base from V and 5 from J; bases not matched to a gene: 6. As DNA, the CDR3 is TGCGCCAGCAGCTTGTTATCCGGGACTAGCGGGGAGACCCAGTACTTC. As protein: CASSLLSGTSGETQYF.

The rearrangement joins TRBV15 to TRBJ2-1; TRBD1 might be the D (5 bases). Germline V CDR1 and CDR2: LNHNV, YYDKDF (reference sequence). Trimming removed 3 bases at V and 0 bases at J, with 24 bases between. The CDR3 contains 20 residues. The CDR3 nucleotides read TGTGCCACCAGCAGCCCGGCAGGAACCCTTACAACAGGCTCCTACAATGAGCAGTTCTTC. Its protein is CATSSPAGTLTTGSYNEQFF.

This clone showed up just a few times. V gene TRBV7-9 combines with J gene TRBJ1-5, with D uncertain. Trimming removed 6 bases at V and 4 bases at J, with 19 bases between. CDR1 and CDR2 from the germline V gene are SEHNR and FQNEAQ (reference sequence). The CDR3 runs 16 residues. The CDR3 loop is CASSSGPGFGNQPQHF. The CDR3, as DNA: TGTGCCAGCAGTTCAGGCCCGGGGTTTGGAAATCAGCCCCAGCATTTT.

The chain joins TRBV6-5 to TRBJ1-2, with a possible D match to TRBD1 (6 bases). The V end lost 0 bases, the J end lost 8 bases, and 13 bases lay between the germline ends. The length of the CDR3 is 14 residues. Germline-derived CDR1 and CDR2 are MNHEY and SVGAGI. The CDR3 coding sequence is TGTGCCAGCAGTTACTCGATTGGGGGCCGCGGCTACACCTTC. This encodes CASSYSIGGRGYTF.

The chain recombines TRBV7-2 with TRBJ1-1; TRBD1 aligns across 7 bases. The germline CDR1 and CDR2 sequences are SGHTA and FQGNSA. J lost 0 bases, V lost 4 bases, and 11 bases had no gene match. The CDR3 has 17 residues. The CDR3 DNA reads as TGTGCCAGCAGCTACCATCGGACAGGCGGGATGAACACTGAAGCTTTCTTT. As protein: CASSYHRTGGMNTEAFF.

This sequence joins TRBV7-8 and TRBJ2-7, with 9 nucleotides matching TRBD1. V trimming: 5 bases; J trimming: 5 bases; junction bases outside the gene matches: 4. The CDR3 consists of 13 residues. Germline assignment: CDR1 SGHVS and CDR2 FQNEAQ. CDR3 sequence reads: CASSRTGEDEQYF. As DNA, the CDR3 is TGTGCCAGCAGCCGGACAGGGGAGGACGAGCAGTACTTC.

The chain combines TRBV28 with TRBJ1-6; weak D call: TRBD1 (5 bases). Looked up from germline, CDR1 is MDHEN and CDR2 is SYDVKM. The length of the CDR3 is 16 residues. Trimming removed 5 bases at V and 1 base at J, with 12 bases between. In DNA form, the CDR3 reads TGTGCCAGCAGTCCCAGGGTCGGGTCCTATAATTCACCCCTCCACTTT. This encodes CASSPRVGSYNSPLHF.

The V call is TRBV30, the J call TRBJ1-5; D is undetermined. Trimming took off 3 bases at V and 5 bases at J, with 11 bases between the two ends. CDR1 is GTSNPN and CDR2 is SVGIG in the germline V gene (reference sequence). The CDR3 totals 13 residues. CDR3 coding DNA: TGTGCCTGGAGGCAAAGGGAGGATCAGCCCCAGCATTTT. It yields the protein CAWRQREDQPQHF.

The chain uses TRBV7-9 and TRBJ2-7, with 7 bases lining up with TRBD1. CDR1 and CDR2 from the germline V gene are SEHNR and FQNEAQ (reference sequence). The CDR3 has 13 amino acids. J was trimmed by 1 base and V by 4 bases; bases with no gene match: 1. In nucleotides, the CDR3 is TGTGCCAGCAGCTCACAGGGGTCCTACGAGCAGTACTTC. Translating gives CASSSQGSYEQYF.

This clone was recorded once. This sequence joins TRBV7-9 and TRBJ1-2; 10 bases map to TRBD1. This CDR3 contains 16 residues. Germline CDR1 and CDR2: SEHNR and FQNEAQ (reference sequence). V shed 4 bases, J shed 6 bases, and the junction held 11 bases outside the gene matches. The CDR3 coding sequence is TGTGCCAGCAGCTCTCGTCCCGGGACAGGGGCAGATGGCTACACCTTC. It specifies CASSSRPGTGADGYTF.

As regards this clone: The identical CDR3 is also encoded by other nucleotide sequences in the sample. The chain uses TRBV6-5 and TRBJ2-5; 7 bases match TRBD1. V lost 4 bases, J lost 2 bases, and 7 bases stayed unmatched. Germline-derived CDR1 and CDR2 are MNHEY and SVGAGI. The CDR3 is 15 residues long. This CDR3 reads CASSSPGQPQETQYF. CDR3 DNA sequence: TGTGCCAGCAGTTCCCCGGGACAGCCTCAAGAGACCCAGTACTTC.

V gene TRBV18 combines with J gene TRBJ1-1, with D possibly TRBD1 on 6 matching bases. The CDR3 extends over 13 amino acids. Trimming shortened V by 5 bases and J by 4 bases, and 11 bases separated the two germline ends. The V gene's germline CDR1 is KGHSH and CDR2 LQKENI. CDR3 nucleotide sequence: TGTGCCAGCTCATCAGACAGGAGCACTGAAGCTTTCTTT. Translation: CASSSDRSTEAFF.

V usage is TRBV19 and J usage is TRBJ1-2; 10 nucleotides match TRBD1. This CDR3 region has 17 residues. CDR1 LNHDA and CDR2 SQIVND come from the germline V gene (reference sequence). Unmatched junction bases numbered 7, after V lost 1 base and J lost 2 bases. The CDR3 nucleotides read TGTGCCAGTAGTATAGGTGTCCCGGGACAGGGGAACTATGGCTACACCTTC. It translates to CASSIGVPGQGNYGYTF.

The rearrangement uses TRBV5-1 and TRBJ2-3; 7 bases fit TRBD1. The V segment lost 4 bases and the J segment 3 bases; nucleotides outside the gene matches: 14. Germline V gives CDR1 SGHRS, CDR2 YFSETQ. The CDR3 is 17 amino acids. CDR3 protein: CASSPTFPGQTTDTQYF. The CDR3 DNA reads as TGCGCCAGCAGCCCCACCTTCCCGGGACAGACAACAGATACGCAGTATTTT.

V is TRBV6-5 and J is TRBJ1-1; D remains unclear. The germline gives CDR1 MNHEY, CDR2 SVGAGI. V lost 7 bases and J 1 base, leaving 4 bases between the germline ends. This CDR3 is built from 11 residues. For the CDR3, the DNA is TGTGCCAGCATCAGGAACACTGAAGCTTTCTTT. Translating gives CASIRNTEAFF.

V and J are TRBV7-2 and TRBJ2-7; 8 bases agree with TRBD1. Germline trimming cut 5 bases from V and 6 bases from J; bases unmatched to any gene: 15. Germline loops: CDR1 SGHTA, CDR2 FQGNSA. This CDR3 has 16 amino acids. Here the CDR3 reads CASSPSLVTGDGEQYF. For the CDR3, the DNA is TGTGCCAGCAGCCCGTCCCTCGTGACAGGGGACGGCGAGCAGTACTTC.

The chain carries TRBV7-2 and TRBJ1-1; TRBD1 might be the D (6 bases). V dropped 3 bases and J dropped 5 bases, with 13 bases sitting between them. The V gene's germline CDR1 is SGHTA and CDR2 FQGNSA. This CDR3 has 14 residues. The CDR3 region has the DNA TGTGCCAGCAGCTTCTACAGGGAAGCGACTGAAGCTTTCTTT. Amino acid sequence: CASSFYREATEAFF.

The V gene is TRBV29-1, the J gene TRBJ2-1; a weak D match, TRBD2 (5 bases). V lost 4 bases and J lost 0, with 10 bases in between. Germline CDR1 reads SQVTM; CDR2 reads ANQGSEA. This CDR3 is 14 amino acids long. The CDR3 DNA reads TGCAGCGTTGGACTAACGGCCTCCTACAATGAGCAGTTCTTC. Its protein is CSVGLTASYNEQFF.

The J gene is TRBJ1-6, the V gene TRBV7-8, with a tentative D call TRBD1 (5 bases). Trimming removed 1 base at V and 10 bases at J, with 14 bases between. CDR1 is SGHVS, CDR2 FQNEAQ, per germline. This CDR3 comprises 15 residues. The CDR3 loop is CASSLERGYTSPLHF. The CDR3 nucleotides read TGTGCCAGCAGCTTAGAACGGGGGTACACATCACCCCTCCACTTT.

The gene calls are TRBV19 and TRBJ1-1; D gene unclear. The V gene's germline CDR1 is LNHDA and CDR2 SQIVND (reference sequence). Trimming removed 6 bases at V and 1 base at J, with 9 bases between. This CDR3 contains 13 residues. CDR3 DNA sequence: TGTGCCAGTAGCGCACAACGGAACACTGAAGCTTTCTTT. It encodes CASSAQRNTEAFF.

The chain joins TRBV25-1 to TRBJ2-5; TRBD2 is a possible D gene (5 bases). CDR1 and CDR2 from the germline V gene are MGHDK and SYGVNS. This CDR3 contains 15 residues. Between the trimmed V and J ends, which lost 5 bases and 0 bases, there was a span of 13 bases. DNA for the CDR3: TGTGCCAGCAGTTATAAAGCGGTAGACCAAGAGACCCAGTACTTC. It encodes CASSYKAVDQETQYF.

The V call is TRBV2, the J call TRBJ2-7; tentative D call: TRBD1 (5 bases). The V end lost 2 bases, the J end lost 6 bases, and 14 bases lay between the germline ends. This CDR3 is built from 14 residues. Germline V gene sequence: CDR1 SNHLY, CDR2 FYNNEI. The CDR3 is CASSERVGVGEQYF. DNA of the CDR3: TGTGCCAGCAGTGAACGCGTAGGGGTCGGCGAGCAGTACTTC.

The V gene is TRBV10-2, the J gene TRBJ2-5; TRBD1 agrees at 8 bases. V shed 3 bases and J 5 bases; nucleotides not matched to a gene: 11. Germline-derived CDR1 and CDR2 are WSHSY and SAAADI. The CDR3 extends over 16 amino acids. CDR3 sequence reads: CASSDTGQGFFETQYF. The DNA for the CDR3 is TGCGCCAGCAGTGATACCGGACAGGGTTTTTTTGAGACCCAGTACTTC.

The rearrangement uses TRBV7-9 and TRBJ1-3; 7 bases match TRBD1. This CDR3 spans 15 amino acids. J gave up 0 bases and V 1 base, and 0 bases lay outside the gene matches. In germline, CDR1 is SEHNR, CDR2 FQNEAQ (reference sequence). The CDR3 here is CASSLGTGSGNTIYF. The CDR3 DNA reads TGTGCCAGCAGCTTAGGGACAGGCTCTGGAAACACCATATATTTT.

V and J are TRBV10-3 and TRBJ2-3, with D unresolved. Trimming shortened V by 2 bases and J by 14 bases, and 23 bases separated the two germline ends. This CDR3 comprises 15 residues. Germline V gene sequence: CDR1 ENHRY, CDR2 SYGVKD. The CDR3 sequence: CAISEPSFGQSYLYF. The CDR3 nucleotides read TGTGCCATCAGTGAGCCCTCCTTTGGGCAGTCATATCTGTATTTT.

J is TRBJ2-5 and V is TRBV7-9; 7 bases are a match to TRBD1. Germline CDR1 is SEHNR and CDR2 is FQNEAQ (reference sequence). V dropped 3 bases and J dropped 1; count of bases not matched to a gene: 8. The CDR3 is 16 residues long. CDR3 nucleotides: TGTGCCAGCAGCTTTAGGGTCCGGGACAGCCAAGAGACCCAGTACTTC. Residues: CASSFRVRDSQETQYF.

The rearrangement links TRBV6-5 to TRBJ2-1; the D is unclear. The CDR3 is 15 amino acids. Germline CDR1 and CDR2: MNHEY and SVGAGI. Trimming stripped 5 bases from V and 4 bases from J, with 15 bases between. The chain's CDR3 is CASSAPLRGYNEQFF. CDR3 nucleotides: TGTGCCAGCAGTGCCCCTCTGCGCGGTTACAATGAGCAGTTCTTC.